The 11 T cell receptor beta chains in this list originate from one sample, sequenced in a study of a mutant IDH1 vaccine in newly diagnosed glioma (dated by TCRdb to about 2021). These receptors have no identified antigens. The time point tag for this specimen amounts to: week 47, end of study. Each vaccine dose was 300 ug of a 20-mer mutant IDH1 peptide in Montanide, given subcutaneously with topical imiquimod. The receptor library was made with the immunoSEQ multiplex PCR assay. As stored in TCRdb, this immuneACCESS dataset retains in-frame rearrangements with V and J assigned. A fraction of the clones does not appear; measured against another copy, unresolved V genes explain less than half of the discrepancy, and the remainder lacks a known reason. The sample data list 50,000 or so clones, and around 85% of these were observed just once. In total, the top ten clones hold approximately 4.6% of the sample.

The sample in question was PBMCs, obtained from a glioma patient whose treatment included an IDH1 peptide vaccine. Source of these receptors: a woman in her 30s with glioma. Some clones in this sample may be carry-over from other donors' samples.

This clone was counted a few times. The rearrangement links TRBV27 to TRBJ1-2, with unresolved D. Trimming removed 6 bases at V and 3 bases at J, with 14 bases between. The CDR3 loop spans 14 amino acids. Looked up from germline, CDR1 is MNHEY and CDR2 is SMNVEV (reference sequence). CDR3 DNA: TGTGCCAGCAGAGAAATAGCTAGTGACTATGGCTACACCTTC. Residues: CASREIASDYGYTF.

The CDR3 region is CASSLLAGGISGANVLTF. The CDR3 region has the DNA TGTGCCAGTAGTCTACTAGCGGGAGGTATCTCTGGGGCCAACGTCCTGACTTTC. J is TRBJ2-6 and V is TRBV19; 12 bases map to TRBD2. The CDR3 has 18 amino acids. Germline CDR1 LNHDA, CDR2 SQIVND (reference sequence). With V trimmed by 5 bases and J by 0 bases, 5 bases remained unmatched.

V gene TRBV7-9 combines with J gene TRBJ2-3; TRBD1 agrees at 8 bases. Germline loops: CDR1 SEHNR, CDR2 FQNEAQ (reference sequence). The CDR3 loop spans 14 amino acids. V was pared by 5 bases and J by 2 bases, with 3 bases of the junction left unmatched. In nucleotides, the CDR3 is TGTGCCAGCAGCCCAGGGGGCAACACAGATACGCAGTATTTT. It is translated as CASSPGGNTDTQYF.

J is TRBJ2-7 and V is TRBV4-2; the match to TRBD2 covers 12 bases. CDR3 length: 16 residues. Trimming removed 1 base from V and 2 bases from J; junction bases left unmatched: 3. Germline V gene data show CDR1 as LGHNA and CDR2 as YNFKEQ. The CDR3 nucleotides read TGTGCCAGCAGCCAAGTCGCTAGCGGGAGGGCCTACGAGCAGTACTTC. Translated: CASSQVASGRAYEQYF.

The chain has TRBV27 and TRBJ2-3; D not resolved. V was cut by 4 bases and J by 2 bases, with 7 bases left in between. CDR3 size: 13 residues. Germline-derived CDR1 and CDR2 are MNHEY and SMNVEV (reference sequence). The CDR3 coding sequence is TGTGCCAGCAGTTACCGATTCACAGATACGCAGTATTTT. It specifies CASSYRFTDTQYF.

V and J are TRBV13 and TRBJ1-2, with 7 bases lining up with TRBD1. Germline trimming cut 4 bases from V and 4 bases from J; bases unmatched to any gene: 18. The germline gives CDR1 PRHDT, CDR2 FYEKMQ (reference sequence). This CDR3 has 18 residues. CDR3 sequence reads: CASSSPLILDRKGYGYTF. For the CDR3, the DNA is TGTGCCAGCAGCTCACCCCTAATACTGGACAGGAAGGGCTATGGCTACACCTTC.

The CDR3 loop reads CASSHASSNYGYTF. CDR3 nucleotide sequence: TGTGCCAGCAGCCATGCATCTTCAAACTATGGCTACACCTTC. The chain combines TRBV4-2 with TRBJ1-2, with D hard to call. CDR1 and CDR2 from the germline V gene are LGHNA and YNFKEQ. V was clipped by 3 bases and J by 2 bases, with 10 bases between them. The CDR3 totals 14 residues.

The chain is built from TRBV7-9 and TRBJ2-1; D remains ambiguous. Trimming removed 5 bases at V and 0 bases at J, with 14 bases between. CDR1 is SEHNR and CDR2 is FQNEAQ in the germline V gene (reference sequence). This CDR3 is 16 amino acids long. The CDR3 spells CASSPPKSSSYNEQFF. The CDR3 coding sequence is TGTGCCAGCAGCCCCCCGAAGTCCAGCTCCTACAATGAGCAGTTCTTC.

The rearrangement links TRBV27 to TRBJ2-7; D uncertain. V was trimmed by 2 bases and J by 1 base, leaving 12 bases between them. This CDR3 is built from 15 residues. Germline V gene sequence: CDR1 MNHEY, CDR2 SMNVEV (reference sequence). CDR3 amino acids: CASSLKPGPSYEQYF. DNA for the CDR3: TGTGCCAGCAGTTTAAAGCCAGGTCCATCCTACGAGCAGTACTTC.

In regard to this clone: Germline is not matched at one junction end, which may reflect a read error. The chain employs TRBV6-1 and TRBJ1-1; no reliable D call. Germline values: CDR1 MNHNS, CDR2 SASEGT. The CDR3 covers 14 residues. The CDR3 protein is CASSEWDGLAEAFF. CDR3 nucleotide sequence: TGTGCCAGCAGTGAATGGGATGGTTTGGCTGAAGCTTTTTTT.

The J gene is TRBJ1-5, the V gene TRBV19, with 9 bases identical to TRBD1. V was clipped by 6 bases and J by 1 base; unmatched bases: 10. The V gene's germline CDR1 is LNHDA and CDR2 SQIVND (reference sequence). This CDR3 has 17 residues. The CDR3 sequence is CASRDRGTIASNQPQHF. The DNA of the CDR3 is TGTGCCAGTAGGGACAGGGGAACTATAGCCAGCAATCAGCCCCAGCATTTT.